In this sample, the clone carrying this T cell receptor (beta chain) turned up many times. Its antigen is currently unknown. MiXCR, run by TCRdb on the reads, gives a single entry per CDR3 protein. There are about 770,000 distinct CDR3 sequences in the sample; 25% to 35% occur only once, and around 13% lies in the top ten. The source of the sample is a study of T cell repertoires in cytomegalovirus infection. Study overall: HLA-B-restricted CMV epitopes that are well studied, plus recently identified HLA-C-restricted ones, were used by the study. Both a matching HLA type and CMV infection were indicated by public TCR beta signatures. Study observations and caveats: Public TCR beta family frequency separated CMV-and-HLA carriers, including in an independent cohort.

CDR3 length equals 16 residues. V was cut by 1 base and J by 0 bases, with 10 bases left in between. The germline V gene has CDR1 SGHTA and CDR2 FQGNSA. The receptor's source is a human donor in good health (CMV status not recorded). Some clones in this sample may be carry-over from other donors' samples. The chain joins TRBV7-2 to TRBJ1-3; the D is unclear. Specimen: cultured CD8+ T cells from PBMCs, collected from culture after CMV antigen stimulation. In DNA form, the CDR3 reads TGTGCCAGCAGCTTAGTAACGGCGAACTCTGGAAACACCATATATTTT. Translation gives CASSLVTANSGNTIYF.